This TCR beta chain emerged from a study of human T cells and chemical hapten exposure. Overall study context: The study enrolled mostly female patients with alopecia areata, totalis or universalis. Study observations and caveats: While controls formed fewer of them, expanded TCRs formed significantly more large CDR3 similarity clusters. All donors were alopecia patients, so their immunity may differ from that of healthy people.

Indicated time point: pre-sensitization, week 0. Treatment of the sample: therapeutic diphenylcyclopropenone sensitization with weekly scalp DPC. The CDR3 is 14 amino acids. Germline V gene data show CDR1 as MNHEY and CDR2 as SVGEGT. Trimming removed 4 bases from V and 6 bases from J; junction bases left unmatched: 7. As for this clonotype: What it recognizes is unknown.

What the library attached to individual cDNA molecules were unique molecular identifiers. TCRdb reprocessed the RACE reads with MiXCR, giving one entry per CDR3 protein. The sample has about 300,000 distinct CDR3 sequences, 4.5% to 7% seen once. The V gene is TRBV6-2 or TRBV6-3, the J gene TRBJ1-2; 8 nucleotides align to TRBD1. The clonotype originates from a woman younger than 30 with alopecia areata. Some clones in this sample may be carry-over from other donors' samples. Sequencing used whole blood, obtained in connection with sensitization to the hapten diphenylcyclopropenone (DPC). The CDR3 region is CASSSGGQADGYTF. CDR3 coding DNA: TGTGCCAGCAGTTCCGGGGGACAGGCTGATGGCTACACCTTC.